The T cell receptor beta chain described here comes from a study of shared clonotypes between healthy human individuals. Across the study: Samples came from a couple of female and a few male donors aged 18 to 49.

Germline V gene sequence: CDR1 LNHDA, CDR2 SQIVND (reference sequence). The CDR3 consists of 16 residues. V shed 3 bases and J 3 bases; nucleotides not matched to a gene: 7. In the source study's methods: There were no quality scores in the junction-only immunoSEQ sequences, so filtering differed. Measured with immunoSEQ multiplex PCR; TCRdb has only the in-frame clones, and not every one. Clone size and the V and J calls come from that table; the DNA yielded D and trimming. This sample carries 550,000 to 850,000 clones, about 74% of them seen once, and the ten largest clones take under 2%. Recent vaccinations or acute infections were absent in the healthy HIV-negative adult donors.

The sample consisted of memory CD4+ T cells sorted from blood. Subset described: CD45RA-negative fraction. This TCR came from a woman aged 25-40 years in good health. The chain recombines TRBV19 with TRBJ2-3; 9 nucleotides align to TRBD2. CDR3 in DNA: TGTGCCAGTAGTATCTTATCTAGCGGGAAAACAGATACGCAGTATTTT. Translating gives CASSILSSGKTDTQYF.